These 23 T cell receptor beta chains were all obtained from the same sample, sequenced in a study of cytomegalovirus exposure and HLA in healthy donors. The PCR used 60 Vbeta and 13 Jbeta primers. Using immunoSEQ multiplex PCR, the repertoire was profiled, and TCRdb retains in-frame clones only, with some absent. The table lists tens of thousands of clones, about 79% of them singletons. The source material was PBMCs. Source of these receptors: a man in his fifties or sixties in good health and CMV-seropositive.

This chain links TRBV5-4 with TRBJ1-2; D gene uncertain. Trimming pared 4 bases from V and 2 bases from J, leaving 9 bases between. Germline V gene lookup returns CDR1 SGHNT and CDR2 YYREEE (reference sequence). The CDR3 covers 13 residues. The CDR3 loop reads CASSPAGNYGYTF. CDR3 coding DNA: TGTGCCAGCAGCCCGGCGGGAAACTATGGCTACACCTTC.

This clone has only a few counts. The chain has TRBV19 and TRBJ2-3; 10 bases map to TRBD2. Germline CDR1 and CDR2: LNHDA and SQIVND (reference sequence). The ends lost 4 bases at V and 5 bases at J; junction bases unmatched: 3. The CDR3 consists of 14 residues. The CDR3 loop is CASSKRGGVDTQYF. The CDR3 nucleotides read TGTGCCAGTAGTAAGCGGGGGGGCGTAGATACGCAGTATTTT.

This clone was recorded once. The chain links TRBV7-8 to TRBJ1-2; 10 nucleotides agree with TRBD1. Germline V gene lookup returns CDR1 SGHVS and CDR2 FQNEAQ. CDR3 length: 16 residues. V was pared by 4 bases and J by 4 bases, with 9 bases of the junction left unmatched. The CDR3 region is CASSSRGGTGAYGYTF. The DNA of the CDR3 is TGTGCCAGCAGCTCAAGGGGGGGGACAGGGGCCTATGGCTACACCTTC.

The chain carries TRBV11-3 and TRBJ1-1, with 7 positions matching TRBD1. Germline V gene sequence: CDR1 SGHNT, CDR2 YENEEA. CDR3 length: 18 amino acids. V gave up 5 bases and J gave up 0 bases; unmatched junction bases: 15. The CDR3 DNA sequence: TGTGCCAGCAGCCTGAGGATTGGGACAGTCTTCATGAACACTGAAGCTTTCTTT. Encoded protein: CASSLRIGTVFMNTEAFF.

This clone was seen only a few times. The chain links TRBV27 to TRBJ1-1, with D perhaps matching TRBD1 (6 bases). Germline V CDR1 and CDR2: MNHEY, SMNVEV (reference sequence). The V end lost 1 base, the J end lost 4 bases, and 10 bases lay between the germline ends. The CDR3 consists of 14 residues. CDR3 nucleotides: TGTGCCAGCAGTTTATACAGGGCGGGCACTGAAGCTTTCTTT. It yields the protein CASSLYRAGTEAFF.

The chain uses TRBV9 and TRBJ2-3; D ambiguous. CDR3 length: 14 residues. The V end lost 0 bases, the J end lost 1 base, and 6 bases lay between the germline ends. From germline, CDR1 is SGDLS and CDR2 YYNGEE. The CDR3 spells CASSVGPRTDTQYF. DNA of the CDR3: TGTGCCAGCAGCGTAGGGCCCCGCACAGATACGCAGTATTTT.

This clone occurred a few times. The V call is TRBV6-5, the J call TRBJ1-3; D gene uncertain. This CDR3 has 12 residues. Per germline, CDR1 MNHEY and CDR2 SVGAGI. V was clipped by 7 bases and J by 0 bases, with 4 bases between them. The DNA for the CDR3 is TGTGCCAGCATCCTCTCTGGAAACACCATATATTTT. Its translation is CASILSGNTIYF.

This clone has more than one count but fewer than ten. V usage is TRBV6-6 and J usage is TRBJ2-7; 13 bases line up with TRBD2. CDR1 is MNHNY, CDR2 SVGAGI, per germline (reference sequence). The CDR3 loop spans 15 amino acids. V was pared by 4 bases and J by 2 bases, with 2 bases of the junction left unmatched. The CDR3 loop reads CASSSLAGGPYEQYF. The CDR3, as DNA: TGTGCCAGCAGTTCACTAGCGGGGGGGCCCTACGAGCAGTACTTC.

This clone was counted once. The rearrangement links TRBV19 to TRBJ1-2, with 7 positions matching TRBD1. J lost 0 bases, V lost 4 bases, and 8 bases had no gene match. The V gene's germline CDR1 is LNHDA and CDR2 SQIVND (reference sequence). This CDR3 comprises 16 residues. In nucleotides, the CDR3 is TGTGCCAGTAGTACGGAACCGGGACAGACTAACTATGGCTACACCTTC. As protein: CASSTEPGQTNYGYTF.

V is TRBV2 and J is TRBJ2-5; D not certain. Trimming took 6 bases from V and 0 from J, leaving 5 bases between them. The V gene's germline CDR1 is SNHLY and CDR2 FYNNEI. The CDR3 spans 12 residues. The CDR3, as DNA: TGTGCCAGCAGAGAGTACCAAGAGACCCAGTACTTC. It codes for CASREYQETQYF.

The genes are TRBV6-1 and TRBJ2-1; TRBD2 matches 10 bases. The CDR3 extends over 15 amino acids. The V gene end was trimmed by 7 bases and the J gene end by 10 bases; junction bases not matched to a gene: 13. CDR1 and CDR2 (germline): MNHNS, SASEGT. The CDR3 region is CASILTSGRGGEQFF. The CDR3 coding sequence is TGTGCCAGCATATTGACTAGCGGGCGCGGGGGGGAGCAGTTCTTC.

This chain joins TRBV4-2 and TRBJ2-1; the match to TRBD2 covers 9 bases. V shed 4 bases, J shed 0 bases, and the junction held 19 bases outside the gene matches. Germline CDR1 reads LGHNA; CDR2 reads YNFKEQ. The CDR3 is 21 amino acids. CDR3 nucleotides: TGTGCCAGCAGCCCGGTCTATAGCGGGAGCGCCACTTCGAGCTCCTACAATGAGCAGTTCTTC. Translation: CASSPVYSGSATSSSYNEQFF.

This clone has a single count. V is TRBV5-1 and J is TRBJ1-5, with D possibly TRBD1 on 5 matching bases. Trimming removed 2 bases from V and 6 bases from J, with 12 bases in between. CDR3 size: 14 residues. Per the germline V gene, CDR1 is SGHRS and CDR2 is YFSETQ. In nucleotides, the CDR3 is TGCGCCAGCAGCTTCGGGGGGGAGGGTCAGCCCCAGCATTTT. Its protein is CASSFGGEGQPQHF.

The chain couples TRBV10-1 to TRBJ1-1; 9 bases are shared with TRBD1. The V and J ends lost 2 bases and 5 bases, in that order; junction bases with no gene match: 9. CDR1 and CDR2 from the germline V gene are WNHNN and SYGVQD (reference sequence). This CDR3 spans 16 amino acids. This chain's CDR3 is CASSEGQGFDWTEAFF. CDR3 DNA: TGCGCCAGCAGTGAGGGACAGGGGTTCGACTGGACTGAAGCTTTCTTT.

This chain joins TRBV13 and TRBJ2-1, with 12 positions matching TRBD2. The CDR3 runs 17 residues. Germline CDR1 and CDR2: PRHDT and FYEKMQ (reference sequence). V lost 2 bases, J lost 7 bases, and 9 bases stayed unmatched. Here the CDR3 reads CASSLIPLAGGRNEQFF. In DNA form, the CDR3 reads TGTGCCAGCAGCTTAATCCCTCTAGCGGGAGGGCGGAATGAGCAGTTCTTC. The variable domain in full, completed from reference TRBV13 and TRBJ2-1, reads AAGVIQSPRHLIKEKRETATLKCYPIPRHDTVYWYQQGPGQDPQFLISFYEKMQSDKGSIPDRFSAQQFSDYHSELNMSSLELGDSALYFCASSLIPLAGGRNEQFFGPGTRLTVL.

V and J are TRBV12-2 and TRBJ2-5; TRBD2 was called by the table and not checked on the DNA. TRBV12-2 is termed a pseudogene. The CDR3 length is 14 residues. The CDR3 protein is CASRPRGIQETQYF. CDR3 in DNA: TGTGCAAGTCGCCCCCGAGGCATCCAAGAGACCCAGTACTTC.

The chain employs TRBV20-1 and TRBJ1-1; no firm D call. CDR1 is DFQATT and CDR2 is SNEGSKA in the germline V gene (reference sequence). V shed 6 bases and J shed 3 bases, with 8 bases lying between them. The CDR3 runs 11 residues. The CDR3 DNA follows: TGCAGTGCCCCTGTCTACACTGAAGCTTTCTTT. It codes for CSAPVYTEAFF.

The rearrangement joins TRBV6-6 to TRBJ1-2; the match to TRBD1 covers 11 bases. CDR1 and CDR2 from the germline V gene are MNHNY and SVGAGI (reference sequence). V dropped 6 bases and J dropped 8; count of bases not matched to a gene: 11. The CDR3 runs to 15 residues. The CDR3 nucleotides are TGTGCCAGCAGAACCGGCGGACAGGGGGCAGGGGGCTACACCTTC. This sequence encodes CASRTGGQGAGGYTF.

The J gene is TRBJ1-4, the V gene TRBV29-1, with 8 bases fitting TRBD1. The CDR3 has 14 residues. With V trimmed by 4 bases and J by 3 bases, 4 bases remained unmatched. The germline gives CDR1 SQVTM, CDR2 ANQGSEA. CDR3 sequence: CSVGPTGANEKLFF. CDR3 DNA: TGCAGCGTTGGTCCGACAGGGGCTAATGAAAAACTGTTTTTT.

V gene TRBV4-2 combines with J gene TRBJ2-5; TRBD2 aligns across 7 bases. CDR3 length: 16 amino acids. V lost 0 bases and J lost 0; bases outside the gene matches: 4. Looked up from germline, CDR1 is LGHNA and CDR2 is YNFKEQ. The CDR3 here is CASSQDRLADQETQYF. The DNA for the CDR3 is TGTGCCAGCAGCCAAGATCGGCTAGCGGACCAAGAGACCCAGTACTTC.

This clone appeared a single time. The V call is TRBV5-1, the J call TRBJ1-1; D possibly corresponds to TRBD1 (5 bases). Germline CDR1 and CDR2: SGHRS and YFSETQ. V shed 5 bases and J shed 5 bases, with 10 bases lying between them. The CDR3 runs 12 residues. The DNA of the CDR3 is TGCGCCAGCAGAGCCAGGGATACTGAAGCTTTCTTT. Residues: CASRARDTEAFF.

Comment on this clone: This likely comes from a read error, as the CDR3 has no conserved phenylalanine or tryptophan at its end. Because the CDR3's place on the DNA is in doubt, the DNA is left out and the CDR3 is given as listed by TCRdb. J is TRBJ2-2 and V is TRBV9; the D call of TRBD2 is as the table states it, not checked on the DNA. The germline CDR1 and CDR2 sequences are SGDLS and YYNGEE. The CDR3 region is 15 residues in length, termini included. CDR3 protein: CASSALAGYTGELFL.

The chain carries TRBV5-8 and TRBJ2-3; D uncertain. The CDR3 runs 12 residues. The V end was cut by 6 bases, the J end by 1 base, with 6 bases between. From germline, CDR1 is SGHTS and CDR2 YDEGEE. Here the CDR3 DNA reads TGTGCCAGCACCCTCGGCACAGATACGCAGTATTTT. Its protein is CASTLGTDTQYF.